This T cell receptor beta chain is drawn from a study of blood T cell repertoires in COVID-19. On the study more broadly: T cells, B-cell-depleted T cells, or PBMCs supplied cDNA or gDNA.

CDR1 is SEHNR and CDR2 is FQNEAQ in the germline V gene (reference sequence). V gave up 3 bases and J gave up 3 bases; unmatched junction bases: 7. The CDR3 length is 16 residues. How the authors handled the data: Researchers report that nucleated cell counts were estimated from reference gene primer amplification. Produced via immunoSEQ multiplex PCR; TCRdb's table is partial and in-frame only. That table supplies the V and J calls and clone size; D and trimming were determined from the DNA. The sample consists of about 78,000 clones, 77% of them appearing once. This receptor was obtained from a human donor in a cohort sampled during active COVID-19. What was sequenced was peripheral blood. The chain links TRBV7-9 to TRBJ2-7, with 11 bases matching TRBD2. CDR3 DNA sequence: TGTGCCAGCAGCTTGCTAGCGGGGGGCCCACTCTACGAGCAGTACTTC. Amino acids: CASSLLAGGPLYEQYF.